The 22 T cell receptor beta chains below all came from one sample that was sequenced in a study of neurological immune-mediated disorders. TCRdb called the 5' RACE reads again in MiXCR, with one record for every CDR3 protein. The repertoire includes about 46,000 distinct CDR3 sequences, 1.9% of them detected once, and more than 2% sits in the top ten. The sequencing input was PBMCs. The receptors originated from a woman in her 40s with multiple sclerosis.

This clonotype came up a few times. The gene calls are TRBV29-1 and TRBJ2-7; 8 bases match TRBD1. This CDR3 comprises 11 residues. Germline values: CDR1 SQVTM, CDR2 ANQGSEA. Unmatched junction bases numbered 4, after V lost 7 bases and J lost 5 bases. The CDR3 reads CSALTGDEQYF. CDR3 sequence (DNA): TGCAGCGCCTTGACAGGGGACGAGCAGTACTTC.

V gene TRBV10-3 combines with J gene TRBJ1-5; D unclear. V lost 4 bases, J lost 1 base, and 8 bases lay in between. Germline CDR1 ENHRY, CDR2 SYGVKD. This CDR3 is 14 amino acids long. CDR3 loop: CAISAMGSNQPQHF. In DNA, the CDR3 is TGTGCCATCAGTGCAATGGGGAGCAATCAGCCCCAGCATTTT.

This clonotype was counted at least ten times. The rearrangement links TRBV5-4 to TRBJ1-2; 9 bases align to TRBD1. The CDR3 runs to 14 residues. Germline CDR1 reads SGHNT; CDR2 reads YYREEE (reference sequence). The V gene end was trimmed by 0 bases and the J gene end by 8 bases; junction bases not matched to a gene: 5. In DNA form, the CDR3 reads TGTGCCAGCAGCTTGGGGGGACAGGGTGACGGCTACACCTTC. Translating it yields CASSLGGQGDGYTF.

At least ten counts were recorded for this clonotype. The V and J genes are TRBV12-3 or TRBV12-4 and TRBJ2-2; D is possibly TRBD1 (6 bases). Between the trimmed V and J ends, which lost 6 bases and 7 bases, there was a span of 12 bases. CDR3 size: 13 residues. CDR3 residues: CASSLRGNGELFF. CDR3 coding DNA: TGTGCCAGCAGCCTGAGGGGGAACGGGGAGCTGTTTTTT.

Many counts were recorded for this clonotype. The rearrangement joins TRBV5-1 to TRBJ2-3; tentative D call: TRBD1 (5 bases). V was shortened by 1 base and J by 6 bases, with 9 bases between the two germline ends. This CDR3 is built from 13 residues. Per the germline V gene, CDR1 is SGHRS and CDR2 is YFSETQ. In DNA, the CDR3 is TGCGCCAGCAGCTTGAGTCACAGGGATACGCAGTATTTT. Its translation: CASSLSHRDTQYF. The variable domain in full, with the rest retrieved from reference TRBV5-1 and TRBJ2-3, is KAGVTQTPRYLIKTRGQQVTLSCSPISGHRSVSWYQQTPGQGLQFLFEYFSETQRNKGNFPGRFSGRQFSNSRSEMNVSTLELGDSALYLCASSLSHRDTQYFGPGTRLTVL.

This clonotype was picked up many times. CDR3 amino acids: CASSLQGLNQPQHF. The CDR3 coding sequence is TGTGCCAGCAGCCTACAGGGACTCAATCAGCCCCAGCATTTT. The rearrangement joins TRBV12-3 or TRBV12-4 to TRBJ1-5, with D possibly matching TRBD1 (6 bases). The germline V and J ends were trimmed by 6 bases and 3 bases, with 12 bases remaining between them. The CDR3 length is 14 residues.

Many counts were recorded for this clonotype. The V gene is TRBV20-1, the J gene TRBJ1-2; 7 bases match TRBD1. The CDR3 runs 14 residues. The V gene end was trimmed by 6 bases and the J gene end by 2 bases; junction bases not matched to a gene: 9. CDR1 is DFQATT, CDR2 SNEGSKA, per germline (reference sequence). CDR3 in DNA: TGCAGTGCCCCCACAGGGGTTGTGAACTATGGCTACACCTTC. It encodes CSAPTGVVNYGYTF.

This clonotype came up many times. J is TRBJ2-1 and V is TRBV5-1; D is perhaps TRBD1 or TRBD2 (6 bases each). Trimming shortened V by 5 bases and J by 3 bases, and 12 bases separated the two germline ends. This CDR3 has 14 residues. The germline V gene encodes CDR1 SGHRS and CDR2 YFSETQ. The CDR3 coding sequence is TGCGCCAGCAGTGAGGGGGGCTACTACAATGAGCAGTTCTTC. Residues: CASSEGGYYNEQFF.

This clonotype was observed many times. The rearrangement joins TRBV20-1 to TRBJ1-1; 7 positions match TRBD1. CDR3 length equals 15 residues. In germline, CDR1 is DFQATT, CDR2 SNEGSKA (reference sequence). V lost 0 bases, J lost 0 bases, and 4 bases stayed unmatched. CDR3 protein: CSARERRGLNTEAFF. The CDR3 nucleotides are TGCAGTGCTAGAGAGCGGAGGGGGCTGAACACTGAAGCTTTCTTT.

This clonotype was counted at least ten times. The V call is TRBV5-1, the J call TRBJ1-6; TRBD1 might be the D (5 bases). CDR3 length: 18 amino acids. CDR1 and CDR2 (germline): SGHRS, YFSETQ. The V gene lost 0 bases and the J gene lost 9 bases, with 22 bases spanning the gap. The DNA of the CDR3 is TGCGCCAGCAGCTTGGGGTCGGCAGTCTCCTCCGGGGCTTCACCCCTCCACTTT. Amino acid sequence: CASSLGSAVSSGASPLHF.

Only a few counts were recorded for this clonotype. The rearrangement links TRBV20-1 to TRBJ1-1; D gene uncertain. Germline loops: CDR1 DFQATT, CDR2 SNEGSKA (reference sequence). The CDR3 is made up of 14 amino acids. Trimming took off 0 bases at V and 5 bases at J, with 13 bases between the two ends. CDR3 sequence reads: CSARDPAAGTEAFF. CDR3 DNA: TGCAGTGCTAGAGATCCGGCCGCGGGTACTGAAGCTTTCTTT.

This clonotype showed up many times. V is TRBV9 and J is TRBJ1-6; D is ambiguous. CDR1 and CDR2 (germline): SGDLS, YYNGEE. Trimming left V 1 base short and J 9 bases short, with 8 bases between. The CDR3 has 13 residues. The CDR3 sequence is CASSVKGSSPLHF. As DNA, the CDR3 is TGTGCCAGCAGCGTAAAGGGCAGTTCACCCCTCCACTTT.

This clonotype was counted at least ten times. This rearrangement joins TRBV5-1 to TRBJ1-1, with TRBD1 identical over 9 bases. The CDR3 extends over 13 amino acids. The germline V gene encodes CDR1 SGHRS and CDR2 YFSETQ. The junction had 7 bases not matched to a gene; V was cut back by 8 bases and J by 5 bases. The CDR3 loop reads CASQQGARTEAFF. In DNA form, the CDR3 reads TGCGCCAGTCAACAGGGGGCGAGAACTGAAGCTTTCTTT.

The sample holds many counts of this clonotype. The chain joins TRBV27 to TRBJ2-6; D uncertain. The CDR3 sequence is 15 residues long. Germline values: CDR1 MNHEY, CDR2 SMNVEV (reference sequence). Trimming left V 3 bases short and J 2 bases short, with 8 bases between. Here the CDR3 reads CASSFLGTGANVLTF. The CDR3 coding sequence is TGTGCCAGCAGTTTTTTAGGGACTGGGGCCAACGTCCTGACTTTC.

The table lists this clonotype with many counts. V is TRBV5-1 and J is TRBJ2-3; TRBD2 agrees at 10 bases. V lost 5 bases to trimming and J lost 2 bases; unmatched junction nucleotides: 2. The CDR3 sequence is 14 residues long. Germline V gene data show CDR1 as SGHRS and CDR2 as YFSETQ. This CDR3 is CASSSGGYTDTQYF. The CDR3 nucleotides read TGCGCCAGCAGTAGCGGGGGGTACACAGATACGCAGTATTTT.

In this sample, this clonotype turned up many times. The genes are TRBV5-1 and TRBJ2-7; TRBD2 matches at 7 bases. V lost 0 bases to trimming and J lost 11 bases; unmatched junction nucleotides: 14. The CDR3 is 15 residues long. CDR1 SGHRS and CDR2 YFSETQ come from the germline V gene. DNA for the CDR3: TGCGCCAGCAGCTTGGATGCTAGCGGCCTCCCACTGGAGTACTTC. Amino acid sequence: CASSLDASGLPLEYF.

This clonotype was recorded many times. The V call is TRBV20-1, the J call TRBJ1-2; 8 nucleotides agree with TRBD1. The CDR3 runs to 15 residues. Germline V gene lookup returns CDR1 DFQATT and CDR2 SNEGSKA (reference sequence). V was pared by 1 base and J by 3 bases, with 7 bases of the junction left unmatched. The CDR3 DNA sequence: TGCAGTGCTAGAGCCGGTTGGACAGGGCACTATGGCTACACCTTC. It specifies CSARAGWTGHYGYTF.

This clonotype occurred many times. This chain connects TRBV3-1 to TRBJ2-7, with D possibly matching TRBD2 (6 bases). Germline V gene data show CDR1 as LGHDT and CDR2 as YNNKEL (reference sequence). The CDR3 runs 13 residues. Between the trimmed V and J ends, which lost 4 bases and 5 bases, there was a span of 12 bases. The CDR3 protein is CASSLPGLNEQYF. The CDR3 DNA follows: TGTGCCAGCAGCCTTCCGGGACTGAACGAGCAGTACTTC.

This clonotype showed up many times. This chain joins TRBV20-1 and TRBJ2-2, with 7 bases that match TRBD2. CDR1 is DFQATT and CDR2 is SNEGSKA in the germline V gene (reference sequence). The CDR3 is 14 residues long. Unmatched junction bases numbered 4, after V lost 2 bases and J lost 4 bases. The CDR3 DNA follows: TGCAGTGCTAGACCCACGGGGGGCACCGGGGAGCTGTTTTTT. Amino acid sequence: CSARPTGGTGELFF.

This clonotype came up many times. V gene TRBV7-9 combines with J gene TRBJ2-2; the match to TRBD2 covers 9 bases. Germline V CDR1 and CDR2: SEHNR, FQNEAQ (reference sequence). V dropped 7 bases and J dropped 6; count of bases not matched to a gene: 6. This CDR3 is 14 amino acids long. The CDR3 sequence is CASKGAGGSGELFF. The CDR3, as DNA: TGTGCCAGCAAAGGCGCGGGGGGGTCCGGGGAGCTGTTTTTT. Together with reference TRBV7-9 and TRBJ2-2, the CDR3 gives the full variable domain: DTGVSQNPRHKITKRGQNVTFRCDPISEHNRLYWYRQTLGQGPEFLTYFQNEAQLEKSRLLSDRFSAERPKGSFSTLEIQRTEQGDSAMYLCASKGAGGSGELFFGEGSRLTVL.

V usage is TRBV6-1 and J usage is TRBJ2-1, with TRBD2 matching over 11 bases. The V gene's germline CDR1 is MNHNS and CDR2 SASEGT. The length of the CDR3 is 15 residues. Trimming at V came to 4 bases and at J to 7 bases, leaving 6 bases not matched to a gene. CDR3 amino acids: CASSGLAGGGNEQFF. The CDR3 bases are TGTGCCAGCAGTGGATTAGCGGGGGGGGGAAATGAGCAGTTCTTC.

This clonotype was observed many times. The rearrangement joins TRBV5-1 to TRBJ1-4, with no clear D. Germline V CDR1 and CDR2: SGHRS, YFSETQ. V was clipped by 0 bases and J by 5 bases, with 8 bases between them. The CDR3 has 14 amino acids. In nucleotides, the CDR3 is TGCGCCAGCAGCTTGGGACGCCCAAATGAAAAACTGTTTTTT. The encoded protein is CASSLGRPNEKLFF. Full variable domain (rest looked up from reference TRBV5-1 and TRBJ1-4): KAGVTQTPRYLIKTRGQQVTLSCSPISGHRSVSWYQQTPGQGLQFLFEYFSETQRNKGNFPGRFSGRQFSNSRSEMNVSTLELGDSALYLCASSLGRPNEKLFFGSGTQLSVL.